The next 4 T cell receptor beta chains were all read from a single sample in a study of blood T cell repertoires in COVID-19. Clones were sequenced by immunoSEQ multiplex PCR, and TCRdb holds only the in-frame ones, with some missing. The sample has about 83,000 clones, roughly 86% seen once; the top ten hold 20% to 25%. The sample taken for sequencing was peripheral blood. Receptor source: a woman of 80 years or more in a cohort sampled during active or convalescent COVID-19.

CDR3 sequence: CASSLGGSLRTEAFF. CDR3 DNA sequence: TGTGCCAGCAGCTTAGGAGGGAGTTTAAGGACTGAAGCTTTCTTT. This chain joins TRBV7-2 and TRBJ1-1, with D unclear. CDR3 length: 15 residues. Per germline, CDR1 SGHTA and CDR2 FQGNSA. V was cut by 1 base and J by 5 bases, with 14 bases left in between.

The chain carries TRBV10-3 and TRBJ2-3, with D possibly matching TRBD2 (5 bases). The V end lost 7 bases, the J end lost 7 bases, and 15 bases lay between the germline ends. The germline gives CDR1 ENHRY, CDR2 SYGVKD. CDR3 length equals 13 residues. CDR3: CAINLQRENTQYF. The CDR3 DNA reads as TGTGCCATCAACCTCCAGAGGGAGAATACGCAGTATTTT.

The DNA of the CDR3 is TGTGCCAGCAGTGTCGGGTTTGCGAACACCGGGGAGCTGTTTTTT. Its translation: CASSVGFANTGELFF. This chain links TRBV11-2 with TRBJ2-2; no reliable D call. The CDR3 runs to 15 residues. Germline V gene lookup returns CDR1 SGHAT and CDR2 FQNNGV. V lost 6 bases and J lost 0, with 11 bases in between.

This chain uses TRBV27 with TRBJ2-7; 8 bases line up with TRBD2. This CDR3 contains 15 residues. Per germline, CDR1 MNHEY and CDR2 SMNVEV (reference sequence). After removal of 4 bases from V and 0 bases from J, the junction contained 5 bases not matched to a gene. The CDR3 here is CASSSQAGDSYEQYF. CDR3 coding DNA: TGTGCCAGCAGTTCCCAAGCGGGGGACTCCTACGAGCAGTACTTC.